Sequencing of this T cell receptor (beta chain) was carried out in a study of blood T cells in healthy people across ages. Overall study context: When template switching was applied, about one barcoded beta molecule was captured per two T cells.

The trim removed 3 bases at V and 5 bases at J, leaving 10 bases unmatched. This CDR3 is 16 amino acids long. Germline CDR1 and CDR2: MNHEY and SMNVEV (reference sequence). Isolated PBMCs totaled at least 6 million in each sample. Through a sample-barcoded 5' primer and a J-beta primer mix, a second PCR was run for about 6 to 11 cycles. TCRdb redid the calling of the 5' RACE reads with MiXCR, one entry per CDR3 protein. The sample has fewer than 900,000 distinct CDR3 sequences; more than 40% are singletons. This sequence was found in a woman between 55 and 75 years old in good health. The sample taken for sequencing was blood. This sequence joins TRBV27 and TRBJ2-5; 9 bases fit TRBD2. DNA of the CDR3: TGTGCCAGCAGTTTGGTGATAGCGGGAGTCTATGAGACCCAGTACTTC. Translating it yields CASSLVIAGVYETQYF.